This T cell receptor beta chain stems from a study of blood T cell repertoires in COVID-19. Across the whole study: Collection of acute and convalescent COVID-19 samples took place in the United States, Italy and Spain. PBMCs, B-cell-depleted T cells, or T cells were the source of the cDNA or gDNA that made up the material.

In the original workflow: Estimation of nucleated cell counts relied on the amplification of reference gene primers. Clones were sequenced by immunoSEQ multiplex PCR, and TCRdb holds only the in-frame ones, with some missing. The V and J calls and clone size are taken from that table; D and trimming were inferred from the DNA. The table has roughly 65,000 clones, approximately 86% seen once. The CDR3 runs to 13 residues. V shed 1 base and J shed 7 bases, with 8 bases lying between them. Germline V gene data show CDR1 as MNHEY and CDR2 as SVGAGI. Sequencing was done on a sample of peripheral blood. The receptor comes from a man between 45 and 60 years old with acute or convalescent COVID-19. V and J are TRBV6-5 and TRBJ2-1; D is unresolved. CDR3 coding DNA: TGTGCCAGCAGTTACTTGATTCGGAATGAGCAGTTCTTC. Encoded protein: CASSYLIRNEQFF.